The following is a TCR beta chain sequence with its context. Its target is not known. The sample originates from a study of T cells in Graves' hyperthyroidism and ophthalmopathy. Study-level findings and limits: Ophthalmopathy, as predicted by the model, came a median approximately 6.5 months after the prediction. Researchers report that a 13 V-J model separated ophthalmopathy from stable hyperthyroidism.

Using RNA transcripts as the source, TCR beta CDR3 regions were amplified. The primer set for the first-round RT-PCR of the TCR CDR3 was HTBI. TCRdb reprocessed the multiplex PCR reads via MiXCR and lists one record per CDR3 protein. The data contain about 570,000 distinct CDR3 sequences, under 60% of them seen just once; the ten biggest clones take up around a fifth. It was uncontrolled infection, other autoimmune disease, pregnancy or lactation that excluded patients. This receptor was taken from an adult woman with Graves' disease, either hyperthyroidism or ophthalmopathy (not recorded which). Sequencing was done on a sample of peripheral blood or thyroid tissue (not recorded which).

The CDR3 DNA is TGCAGCGTTGCGGAACCGACAGGGAACGAGCAGTACTTC. This codes for CSVAEPTGNEQYF. The gene calls are TRBV29-1 and TRBJ2-7, with 7 bases identical to TRBD1. The CDR3 covers 13 residues. V shed 4 bases and J 5 bases; nucleotides not matched to a gene: 8. From germline, CDR1 is SQVTM and CDR2 ANQGSEA.